Presented here are 27 T cell receptor beta chains from one specimen sequenced in a study of CD8+ T cells in alopecia areata. Treatment noted: oral pan-JAK inhibitor, 5-10 mg twice daily. TCR sequencing used cDNA made by reverse transcription of extracted RNA. The table came from immunoSEQ multiplex PCR; TCRdb's copy has only in-frame clones and leaves some out. The top ten clones hold roughly 21% of a sample with about 64,000 clones, approximately 44% of them seen once. This material consisted of CD8+ T cells sorted from blood, taken at roughly week 36, from a patient treated with tofacitinib. These receptor sequences come from a human donor with alopecia areata.

In the case of this clone: Mismatch with germline at one junction end may stem from a read error. CDR3 amino acids: CAHATGGSDEQYF. The CDR3 bases are TGTGCCCACGCGACAGGGGGCTCCGACGAGCAGTACTTC. The J gene is TRBJ2-7, the V gene TRBV2, with 10 nucleotides matching TRBD1. The CDR3 covers 13 residues. Germline assignment: CDR1 SNHLY and CDR2 FYNNEI.

The rearrangement uses TRBV7-6 and TRBJ2-1, with D unresolved. Trimming pared 3 bases from V and 8 bases from J, leaving 14 bases between. The germline CDR1 and CDR2 sequences are SGHVS and FNYEAQ. The CDR3 is 14 amino acids. In DNA form, the CDR3 reads TGTGCCAGCAGCTTTGGGAACCTCGGGCATGAGCAGTTCTTC. Translation gives CASSFGNLGHEQFF. The variable domain in full, completed from reference TRBV7-6 and TRBJ2-1, reads GAGVSQSPRYKVTKRGQDVALRCDPISGHVSLYWYRQALGQGPEFLTYFNYEAQQDKSGLPNDRFSAERPEGSISTLTIQRTEQRDSAMYRCASSFGNLGHEQFFGPGTRLTVL.

This clone was found a few times. This chain uses TRBV5-6 with TRBJ2-7; the D gene could be TRBD1 or TRBD2 (5 bases each). The length of the CDR3 is 13 residues. The germline V gene encodes CDR1 SGHDT and CDR2 YYEEEE. V was trimmed by 2 bases and J by 3 bases, leaving 9 bases between them. The CDR3 bases are TGTGCCAGCAGCTTCTGGGGGAACTACGAGCAGTACTTC. It is translated as CASSFWGNYEQYF.

The chain couples TRBV7-9 to TRBJ2-1; the match to TRBD2 covers 9 bases. Germline CDR1 is SEHNR and CDR2 is FQNEAQ (reference sequence). V dropped 5 bases and J dropped 6; count of bases not matched to a gene: 8. The CDR3 has 15 amino acids. For the CDR3, the DNA is TGTGCCAGCAGCCCGGGACTAGCCTCCCTCAATGAGCAGTTCTTC. Protein sequence: CASSPGLASLNEQFF.

V and J are TRBV29-1 and TRBJ2-7; 9 bases match TRBD1. V shed 0 bases and J 6 bases; nucleotides not matched to a gene: 9. Germline CDR1 is SQVTM and CDR2 is ANQGSEA. The CDR3 is made up of 15 amino acids. The CDR3, as DNA: TGCAGCGTTGAAGACCCACAGGGGGCGCCCCGCGAGCAGTACTTC. This sequence encodes CSVEDPQGAPREQYF.

This sequence joins TRBV9 and TRBJ2-5; possible D gene TRBD1, 6 bases. Trimming cost V 2 bases and J 1 base, with 9 bases left between them. Germline CDR1 and CDR2: SGDLS and YYNGEE. The CDR3 extends over 14 amino acids. The CDR3 bases are TGTGCCAGCAGCGTCCAGGACAGCCAAGAGACCCAGTACTTC. This translates into CASSVQDSQETQYF.

This chain links TRBV4-2 with TRBJ1-1; 9 bases agree with TRBD1. This CDR3 region has 14 residues. Trimming at V came to 4 bases and at J to 3 bases, leaving 3 bases not matched to a gene. The V gene's germline CDR1 is LGHNA and CDR2 YNFKEQ. The CDR3 spells CASSPYRGHTEAFF. Here the CDR3 DNA reads TGTGCCAGCAGCCCCTACAGGGGGCACACTGAAGCTTTCTTT.

The rearrangement links TRBV5-6 to TRBJ1-2, with 11 positions matching TRBD1. Germline V gene sequence: CDR1 SGHDT, CDR2 YYEEEE. CDR3 length: 15 amino acids. V lost 3 bases and J lost 0; bases outside the gene matches: 1. CDR3 region: CASSSGQGANYGYTF. In DNA form, the CDR3 reads TGTGCCAGCAGCTCGGGACAGGGGGCTAACTATGGCTACACCTTC. The full variable domain, completed using reference TRBV5-6 and TRBJ1-2, is DAGVTQSPTHLIKTRGQQVTLRCSPKSGHDTVSWYQQALGQGPQFIFQYYEEEERQRGNFPDRFSGHQFPNYSSELNVNALLLGDSALYLCASSSGQGANYGYTFGSGTRLTVV.

This clone has only one observation. The chain recombines TRBV29-1 with TRBJ1-2, with TRBD1 as a possible D gene (6 bases). This CDR3 contains 11 residues. Germline V gene sequence: CDR1 SQVTM, CDR2 ANQGSEA. V dropped 5 bases and J dropped 7 bases, with 11 bases sitting between them. CDR3 bases: TGCAGCGTTTTATGGGGGCCTGGCTACACCTTC. Encoded protein: CSVLWGPGYTF. Filled out from reference TRBV29-1 and TRBJ1-2, the complete variable domain reads SAVISQKPSRDICQRGTSLTIQCQVDSQVTMMFWYRQQPGQSLTLIATANQGSEATYESGFVIDKFPISRPNLTFSTLTVSNMSPEDSSIYLCSVLWGPGYTFGSGTRLTVV.

This clone has just a few counts. This chain joins TRBV6-6 and TRBJ1-5; 9 bases are shared with TRBD1. CDR3 size: 14 residues. In germline, CDR1 is MNHNY, CDR2 SVGAGI (reference sequence). J was trimmed by 6 bases and V by 5 bases; bases with no gene match: 5. This chain's CDR3 is CASSPTGGSQPQHF. Written as DNA, the CDR3 is TGTGCCAGCAGTCCGACAGGGGGAAGTCAGCCCCAGCATTTT.

In nucleotides, the CDR3 is TGTGCCTGGAGTGTACTGGGACCGACCGACGAGCAGTACTTC. Its protein is CAWSVLGPTDEQYF. J is TRBJ2-7 and V is TRBV30, with D perhaps being TRBD1 or TRBD2 (5 bases each). The CDR3 contains 14 residues. The V and J ends lost 0 bases and 5 bases respectively, with 14 bases between them. Germline CDR1 reads GTSNPN; CDR2 reads SVGIG (reference sequence).

This clone was found a few times. V gene TRBV18 combines with J gene TRBJ2-2; 11 bases match TRBD1. The J segment lost 7 bases and the V segment lost 2 bases, leaving 12 bases of the junction unmatched. Germline V lookup: CDR1 KGHSH, CDR2 LQKENI. The CDR3 sequence is 18 residues long. The CDR3 loop reads CASSPSGQGAYSLGELFF. The CDR3 DNA follows: TGTGCCAGCTCACCATCCGGACAGGGGGCGTACTCCCTCGGGGAGCTGTTTTTT.

This clone was found a few times. A read error may account for a junction end that differs from germline. The chain carries TRBV2 and TRBJ2-1, with a possible D match to TRBD2 (5 bases). Germline CDR1 is SNHLY and CDR2 is FYNNEI. This CDR3 spans 13 amino acids. CDR3 residues: CASSQEGSNEQFF. In DNA form, the CDR3 reads TGCGCCAGCAGCCAAGAGGGTTCCAATGAGCAGTTCTTC.

This clone was seen only a few times. The DNA of the CDR3 is TGTGCCAGCAGCTTATCGCCTAGCGGGTTCTACGAGCAGTACTTC. Protein sequence: CASSLSPSGFYEQYF. The chain couples TRBV7-2 to TRBJ2-7, with 8 positions matching TRBD2. Germline CDR1 SGHTA, CDR2 FQGNSA. V was pared by 2 bases and J by 3 bases, with 6 bases of the junction left unmatched. This CDR3 has 15 residues.

V and J are TRBV14 and TRBJ2-7, with 7 bases matching TRBD2. With 4 bases clipped from V and 2 bases from J, the junction kept 2 bases outside the gene matches. Germline loops: CDR1 SGHDN, CDR2 FVKESK. This CDR3 spans 13 amino acids. CDR3 in amino acids: CASSPGLAYEQYF. As DNA, the CDR3 is TGTGCCAGCAGCCCAGGACTAGCCTACGAGCAGTACTTC. The whole variable domain, remainder taken from reference TRBV14 and TRBJ2-7, is EAGVTQFPSHSVIEKGQTVTLRCDPISGHDNLYWYRRVMGKEIKFLLHFVKESKQDESGMPNNRFLAERTGGTYSTLKVQPAELEDSGVYFCASSPGLAYEQYFGPGTRLTVT.

The count of this clone is one. The genes are TRBV28 and TRBJ2-3; D tentatively reads TRBD1 or TRBD2 (5 bases each). This CDR3 is 16 amino acids long. The germline CDR1 and CDR2 sequences are MDHEN and SYDVKM. The germline V and J ends were trimmed by 5 bases and 4 bases, with 19 bases remaining between them. The CDR3 DNA is TGTGCCAGCAGTCCCCGGGACGGCTGGGCACCAGATACGCAGTATTTT. Protein: CASSPRDGWAPDTQYF.

As to this clone: It is likely a read error, because the conserved phenylalanine at the end of the CDR3 is missing. The DNA is left out, because the CDR3 cannot be placed on it with certainty; the CDR3 is given as TCRdb lists it. The chain carries TRBV21-1 and TRBJ2-6; the tabulated D call, TRBD2, remains unverified against the DNA. TRBV21-1 is a documented pseudogene. The CDR3 is 9 amino acids in total, end residues counted. The CDR3 loop is CASRDFLTS.

The chain carries TRBV5-1 and TRBJ2-7, with 8 positions matching TRBD1. The CDR3 consists of 14 residues. In germline, CDR1 is SGHRS, CDR2 YFSETQ. Trimming removed 0 bases from V and 6 bases from J; junction bases left unmatched: 5. CDR3 coding DNA: TGCGCCAGCAGCTTGGCCCAGGGGGCACTCGAGCAGTACTTC. Encoded protein: CASSLAQGALEQYF.

The chain couples TRBV4-2 to TRBJ1-2; D possibly corresponds to TRBD1 (5 bases). The V and J ends lost 1 base and 2 bases respectively, with 14 bases between them. The CDR3 has 16 amino acids. Germline-derived CDR1 and CDR2 are LGHNA and YNFKEQ. The CDR3 spells CASSQVVPRGNYGYTF. The CDR3, as DNA: TGTGCCAGCAGCCAAGTAGTCCCACGGGGGAACTATGGCTACACCTTC.

The chain employs TRBV5-1 and TRBJ2-3; no clear D gene. This CDR3 is built from 13 residues. The germline V gene has CDR1 SGHRS and CDR2 YFSETQ. The ends were cut back, 5 bases at V and 6 bases at J, with 13 bases in the middle. CDR3 DNA sequence: TGCGCCAGCAGGTGGACCCCCCCGGATACGCAGTATTTT. Its protein product is CASRWTPPDTQYF.

The table lists this clone with a count of one. The chain has TRBV9 and TRBJ2-3; perhaps TRBD2 as D (5 bases). The germline V gene encodes CDR1 SGDLS and CDR2 YYNGEE. V dropped 4 bases and J dropped 0 bases, with 18 bases sitting between them. The CDR3 loop spans 17 amino acids. The CDR3 spells CASSFRPAAASTDTQYF. The CDR3 bases are TGTGCCAGCAGCTTCCGACCCGCAGCGGCTAGCACAGATACGCAGTATTTT. Drawing the rest from reference TRBV9 and TRBJ2-3, the complete variable domain is DSGVTQTPKHLITATGQRVTLRCSPRSGDLSVYWYQQSLDQGLQFLIQYYNGEERAKGNILERFSAQQFPDLHSELNLSSLELGDSALYFCASSFRPAAASTDTQYFGPGTRLTVL.

The gene calls are TRBV15 and TRBJ2-1, with D perhaps TRBD1 or TRBD2 (5 bases each). This CDR3 is 15 amino acids long. The germline V gene encodes CDR1 LNHNV and CDR2 YYDKDF (reference sequence). V was trimmed by 5 bases and J by 2 bases, leaving 13 bases between them. CDR3 region: CATSVRDRPYNEQFF. The CDR3 DNA follows: TGTGCCACCAGCGTCCGGGACCGACCCTACAATGAGCAGTTCTTC.

The table lists this clone with a few counts. The chain joins TRBV29-1 to TRBJ2-7; D remains ambiguous. V lost 7 bases, J lost 0 bases, and 13 bases lay in between. The CDR3 has 13 residues. Germline values: CDR1 SQVTM, CDR2 ANQGSEA. The CDR3 sequence is CSAVTLHSYEQYF. As DNA, the CDR3 is TGCAGCGCCGTAACCCTGCACTCCTACGAGCAGTACTTC.

This clone showed up just a few times. CDR3 sequence reads: CSVRRGNTEAFF. The CDR3 DNA is TGCAGCGTTCGGAGGGGCAACACTGAAGCTTTCTTT. V usage is TRBV29-1 and J usage is TRBJ1-1; D may be TRBD1 (5 bases). CDR1 SQVTM and CDR2 ANQGSEA come from the germline V gene. CDR3 size: 12 residues. V shed 5 bases and J shed 2 bases, with 9 bases lying between them.

This clone was picked up a small number of times. This chain links TRBV9 with TRBJ1-2; D is perhaps TRBD1 (6 bases). V lost 0 bases to trimming and J lost 8 bases, with 17 bases between them. The germline gives CDR1 SGDLS, CDR2 YYNGEE. This CDR3 comprises 15 residues. CDR3 protein: CASSVVPGAGQGYTF. The CDR3 bases are TGTGCCAGCAGCGTAGTCCCGGGGGCAGGCCAAGGCTACACCTTC.

The chain links TRBV29-1 to TRBJ2-1, with D possibly matching TRBD1 (6 bases). Germline V gene data show CDR1 as SQVTM and CDR2 as ANQGSEA. The CDR3 has 13 amino acids. Trimming pared 3 bases from V and 5 bases from J, leaving 11 bases between. Here the CDR3 DNA reads TGCAGCGTTGAGGGACACGACAACAATGAGCAGTTCTTC. Translated: CSVEGHDNNEQFF.

The chain uses TRBV27 and TRBJ2-7; 7 positions match TRBD1. There are 17 residues in the CDR3. V shed 5 bases, J shed 2 bases, and the junction held 15 bases outside the gene matches. Germline lookup yields CDR1 MNHEY and CDR2 SMNVEV (reference sequence). DNA of the CDR3: TGTGCCAGCAGTCCCCGCCCCGGGACAGCTTTCCCCTACGAGCAGTACTTC. Translating it yields CASSPRPGTAFPYEQYF.